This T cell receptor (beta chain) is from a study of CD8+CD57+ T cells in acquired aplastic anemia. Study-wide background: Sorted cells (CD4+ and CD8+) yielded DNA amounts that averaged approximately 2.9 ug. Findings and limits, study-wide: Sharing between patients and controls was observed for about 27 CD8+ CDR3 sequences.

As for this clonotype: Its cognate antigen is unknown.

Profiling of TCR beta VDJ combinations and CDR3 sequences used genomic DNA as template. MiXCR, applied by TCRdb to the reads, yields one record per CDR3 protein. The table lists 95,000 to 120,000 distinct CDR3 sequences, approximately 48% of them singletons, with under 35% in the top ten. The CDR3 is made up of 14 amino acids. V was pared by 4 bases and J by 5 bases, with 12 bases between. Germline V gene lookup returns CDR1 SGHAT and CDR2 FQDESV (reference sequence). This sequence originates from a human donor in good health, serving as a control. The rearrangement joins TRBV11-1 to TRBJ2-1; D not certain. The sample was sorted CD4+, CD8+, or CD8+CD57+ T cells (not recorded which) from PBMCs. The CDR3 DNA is TGTGCCAGCAGCTCACCCAAGGAGCACAATGAGCAGTTCTTC. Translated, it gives CASSSPKEHNEQFF.